These T cell receptor beta chains were read from a single sample in a study of a mutant IDH1 vaccine in newly diagnosed glioma. Generated by immunoSEQ multiplex PCR, the TCRdb table keeps only in-frame clones and is missing some. The repertoire consists of tens of thousands of clones, with around nine tenths occurring once and the leading ten covering around 5.7%. Antigens for these TCRs are unknown. The sequences come from PBMCs, collected from a glioma patient whose treatment included an IDH1 peptide vaccine. All receptors come from a woman aged 40 to 50 with glioma. Each CDR3 is given with its conserved first and last residue. Each record gives: D gene, J gene, V gene, clone size, CDR3 DNA, CDR3 protein. A D gene is named only where the DNA matches it firmly. Clone size is stated in some rows and not others, as once, few, many or a class when expanded.

d_gene: .; j_gene: TRBJ2-5; v_gene: TRBV5-4; abundance: .; CDR3nt: TGTGCCAGCAGCTTGGCGGCCGGCCCAGGGGAGACCCAGTACTTC; CDR3aa: CASSLAAGPGETQYF
d_gene: TRBD2; j_gene: TRBJ2-2; v_gene: TRBV5-4; abundance: .; CDR3nt: TGTGCCAGCAGCCCCGGGCTAGCGGGAGTAAGCGGGGAGCTGTTTTTT; CDR3aa: CASSPGLAGVSGELFF
d_gene: .; j_gene: TRBJ2-5; v_gene: TRBV5-1; abundance: .; CDR3nt: TGCGCCAGCAGCTTGGAAGCCTTGGGGGAGACCCAGTACTTC; CDR3aa: CASSLEALGETQYF
d_gene: .; j_gene: TRBJ2-2; v_gene: TRBV6-5; abundance: .; CDR3nt: TGTGCCAGCAGTTATGAGCGAGGCGGGGAGCTGTTTTTT; CDR3aa: CASSYERGGELFF
d_gene: .; j_gene: TRBJ2-1; v_gene: TRBV29-1; abundance: .; CDR3nt: TGCAGCGTTGAATGGGACCGGAGCTCCTACAATGAGCAGTTCTTC; CDR3aa: CSVEWDRSSYNEQFF
d_gene: .; j_gene: TRBJ2-1; v_gene: TRBV29-1; abundance: .; CDR3nt: TGCAGCGTTGAATGGTTGGCAGGGCCGGAGGGGAATGAGCAGTTCTTC; CDR3aa: CSVEWLAGPEGNEQFF
d_gene: .; j_gene: TRBJ1-1; v_gene: TRBV9; abundance: .; CDR3nt: TGTGCCAGCAGCGTAGCTCCGGAGCCCCCCACTGAAGCTTTCTTT; CDR3aa: CASSVAPEPPTEAFF
d_gene: .; j_gene: TRBJ2-5; v_gene: TRBV20-1; abundance: .; CDR3nt: TGCAGTGCTAGACCTACAGAGACCCAGTACTTC; CDR3aa: CSARPTETQYF
d_gene: TRBD1; j_gene: TRBJ1-1; v_gene: TRBV5-1; abundance: .; CDR3nt: TGCGCCAGCAGGACAGGGGACCAACTGAACACTGAAGCTTTCTTT; CDR3aa: CASRTGDQLNTEAFF
d_gene: .; j_gene: TRBJ1-4; v_gene: TRBV5-5; abundance: .; CDR3nt: TGTGCCAGCAGCTTGGGACAGGTCGGCGGAAAACTGTTTTTT; CDR3aa: CASSLGQVGGKLFF
d_gene: .; j_gene: TRBJ2-5; v_gene: TRBV5-1; abundance: .; CDR3nt: TGCGCCAGCAGCACAACACCAAAAGAGACCCAGTACTTC; CDR3aa: CASSTTPKETQYF
d_gene: .; j_gene: TRBJ2-7; v_gene: TRBV14; abundance: .; CDR3nt: TGTGCCAGCAGGTACTCAGGCCAAGCCTACGAGCAGTACTTC; CDR3aa: CASRYSGQAYEQYF
d_gene: .; j_gene: TRBJ2-3; v_gene: TRBV29-1; abundance: .; CDR3nt: TGCAGCGGGGGGTCGAGGGCTACAGATACGCAGTATTTT; CDR3aa: CSGGSRATDTQYF
d_gene: .; j_gene: TRBJ1-2; v_gene: TRBV6-5; abundance: .; CDR3nt: TGTGCCAGCAGTTACTCGAAGAGGACCTATGGCTACACCTTC; CDR3aa: CASSYSKRTYGYTF
d_gene: TRBD1; j_gene: TRBJ2-5; v_gene: TRBV29-1; abundance: .; CDR3nt: TGCAGCGTTGTGCCATTACAGGGGGCGAAAGAGACCCAGTACTTC; CDR3aa: CSVVPLQGAKETQYF
d_gene: TRBD1; j_gene: TRBJ1-5; v_gene: TRBV19; abundance: .; CDR3nt: TGTGCCAGTAGTAAGGACAGGTCACCCCAGCCCCAGCATTTT; CDR3aa: CASSKDRSPQPQHF
d_gene: TRBD1; j_gene: TRBJ1-5; v_gene: TRBV19; abundance: few; CDR3nt: TGTGCCAGTAGTACCACAGGGGGCGGCCAGCCCCAGCATTTT; CDR3aa: CASSTTGGGQPQHF
d_gene: TRBD2; j_gene: TRBJ2-5; v_gene: TRBV7-8; abundance: .; CDR3nt: TGTGCCAGCAGCTCCAACGGACTAGCGGGGCGAGAGACCCAGTACTTC; CDR3aa: CASSSNGLAGRETQYF
d_gene: TRBD2; j_gene: TRBJ2-1; v_gene: TRBV29-1; abundance: .; CDR3nt: TGCAGCGTTGACGGGACTAGCGCAAGCTCCTACAATGAGCAGTTCTTC; CDR3aa: CSVDGTSASSYNEQFF
d_gene: .; j_gene: TRBJ1-1; v_gene: TRBV19; abundance: .; CDR3nt: TGTGCCAGTAGTATCCCCCCAGGGGCGAGAAACACTGAAGCTTTCTTT; CDR3aa: CASSIPPGARNTEAFF
d_gene: .; j_gene: TRBJ2-7; v_gene: TRBV10-1; abundance: .; CDR3nt: TGCGCCAGCAGTGAGTCCCCCAGGGGGGCCTACGAGCAGTACTTC; CDR3aa: CASSESPRGAYEQYF
d_gene: TRBD2; j_gene: TRBJ2-1; v_gene: TRBV5-1; abundance: .; CDR3nt: TGCGCCAGCAGCTCCGGAGCGGGGGGGCTGAATGAGCAGTTCTTC; CDR3aa: CASSSGAGGLNEQFF
d_gene: .; j_gene: TRBJ2-7; v_gene: TRBV11-2; abundance: .; CDR3nt: TGTGCCAGCAGCTTAAAGGCGAGCTACGAGCAGTACTTC; CDR3aa: CASSLKASYEQYF
d_gene: TRBD2; j_gene: TRBJ2-1; v_gene: TRBV5-6; abundance: .; CDR3nt: TGTGCCAGCAGCTTAGCTAGCGGGGGGCTATTTAATGAGCAGTTCTTC; CDR3aa: CASSLASGGLFNEQFF
d_gene: TRBD1; j_gene: TRBJ1-3; v_gene: TRBV4-2; abundance: .; CDR3nt: TGTGCCAGCAGCCAAGGACTGACAGGGACTCCCGGAAACACCATATATTTT; CDR3aa: CASSQGLTGTPGNTIYF
d_gene: .; j_gene: TRBJ2-2; v_gene: TRBV4-1; abundance: .; CDR3nt: TGCGCCAGCAGCCAAGGGCCCCAATTTGGCGGGGAGCTGTTTTTT; CDR3aa: CASSQGPQFGGELFF
d_gene: TRBD1; j_gene: TRBJ2-7; v_gene: TRBV6-6; abundance: .; CDR3nt: TGTGCCAGCAGGCAGGGGGCGAGCTCCTACGAGCAGTACTTC; CDR3aa: CASRQGASSYEQYF
d_gene: TRBD1; j_gene: TRBJ1-1; v_gene: TRBV9; abundance: .; CDR3nt: TGTGCCAGCAGCCCCGGGACAGGGAGTAATGCCTTTGAAGCTTTCTTT; CDR3aa: CASSPGTGSNAFEAFF
d_gene: TRBD1; j_gene: TRBJ1-4; v_gene: TRBV6-5; abundance: .; CDR3nt: TGTGCCAGCAGTTACTCGCAGGGGGGCGAAAAACTGTTTTTT; CDR3aa: CASSYSQGGEKLFF
d_gene: .; j_gene: TRBJ1-5; v_gene: TRBV5-1; abundance: .; CDR3nt: TGCGCCAGCAGAGAGGGACCGATTAGCAATCAGCCCCAGCATTTT; CDR3aa: CASREGPISNQPQHF
d_gene: TRBD2; j_gene: TRBJ2-3; v_gene: TRBV29-1; abundance: .; CDR3nt: TGCAGCGTTGAAGGGTACGAGCGGGGAGATACGCAGTATTTT; CDR3aa: CSVEGYERGDTQYF
d_gene: TRBD1; j_gene: TRBJ1-2; v_gene: TRBV4-1; abundance: .; CDR3nt: TGCGCCAGCAGCCAAGAAGGGACAGGGGGATCGAGGGGCTACACCTTC; CDR3aa: CASSQEGTGGSRGYTF
d_gene: .; j_gene: TRBJ2-3; v_gene: TRBV27; abundance: .; CDR3nt: TGTGCCAGCAGTTGGGGGCCAGATACGCAGTATTTT; CDR3aa: CASSWGPDTQYF
d_gene: .; j_gene: TRBJ2-2; v_gene: TRBV27; abundance: .; CDR3nt: TGTGCCAGCAGTTCCTACACCTACACCGGGGAGCTGTTTTTT; CDR3aa: CASSSYTYTGELFF
d_gene: TRBD1; j_gene: TRBJ1-1; v_gene: TRBV29-1; abundance: .; CDR3nt: TGCAGCGACCTACAGGGGTCTTTTCCCTTT; CDR3aa: CSDLQGSFPF
d_gene: .; j_gene: TRBJ1-5; v_gene: TRBV29-1; abundance: .; CDR3nt: TGCAGCGTAGGGGGTGCCAATCAGCCCCAGCATTTT; CDR3aa: CSVGGANQPQHF
d_gene: TRBD1; j_gene: TRBJ1-1; v_gene: TRBV6-4; abundance: .; CDR3nt: TGTGCCAGCCAACAGGGGATGAACACTGAAGCTTTCTTT; CDR3aa: CASQQGMNTEAFF
d_gene: TRBD1; j_gene: TRBJ1-5; v_gene: TRBV6-6; abundance: .; CDR3nt: TGTGCCAGCAGTTCCGTCGGGGGGACAGTATTATCGCCCCAGCATTTT; CDR3aa: CASSSVGGTVLSPQHF
d_gene: TRBD2; j_gene: TRBJ2-1; v_gene: TRBV10-3; abundance: .; CDR3nt: TGTGCCATCCGAGGTTCTCTCGGGGGGAATTTGAATGAGCAGTTCTTC; CDR3aa: CAIRGSLGGNLNEQFF
d_gene: .; j_gene: TRBJ1-1; v_gene: TRBV29-1; abundance: .; CDR3nt: TGCAGCGTACCGACAGGCAACACTGAAGCTTTCTTT; CDR3aa: CSVPTGNTEAFF
d_gene: TRBD1; j_gene: TRBJ1-2; v_gene: TRBV2; abundance: .; CDR3nt: TGTGCCAGCAGTGCTCGGACAGGCGACTATGGCTACACCTTC; CDR3aa: CASSARTGDYGYTF
d_gene: TRBD2; j_gene: TRBJ2-5; v_gene: TRBV5-1; abundance: .; CDR3nt: TGCGCCAGCAGCGCTAGCGGGGTAGAGACCCAGTACTTC; CDR3aa: CASSASGVETQYF
d_gene: TRBD2; j_gene: TRBJ2-1; v_gene: TRBV6-4; abundance: .; CDR3nt: TGTGCCAGCAGTGTCGTGGGGGGGGGTTTTGAGCAGTTCTTC; CDR3aa: CASSVVGGGFEQFF
d_gene: .; j_gene: TRBJ2-3; v_gene: TRBV19; abundance: .; CDR3nt: TGTGCCAGTACGTGGAGAAGTGGGGGGGGCGCAGATACGCAGTATTTT; CDR3aa: CASTWRSGGGADTQYF
d_gene: TRBD2; j_gene: TRBJ2-3; v_gene: TRBV29-1; abundance: .; CDR3nt: TGCAGCGTTGAACTATCCGGGACTAGCGGGAACGCCGGGGCGCAGTATTTT; CDR3aa: CSVELSGTSGNAGAQYF